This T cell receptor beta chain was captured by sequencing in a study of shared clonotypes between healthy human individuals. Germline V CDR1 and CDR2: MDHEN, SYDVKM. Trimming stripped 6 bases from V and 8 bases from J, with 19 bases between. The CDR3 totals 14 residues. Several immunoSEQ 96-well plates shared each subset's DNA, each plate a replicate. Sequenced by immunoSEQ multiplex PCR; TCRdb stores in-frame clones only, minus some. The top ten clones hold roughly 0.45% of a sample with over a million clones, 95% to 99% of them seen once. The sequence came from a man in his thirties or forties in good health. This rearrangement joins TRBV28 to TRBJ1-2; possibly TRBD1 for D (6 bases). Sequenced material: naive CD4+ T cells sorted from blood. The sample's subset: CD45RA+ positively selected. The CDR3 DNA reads TGTGCCAGCAGAGAAACAGGGCCCTCAGAGGGCTACACCTTC. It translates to CASRETGPSEGYTF.